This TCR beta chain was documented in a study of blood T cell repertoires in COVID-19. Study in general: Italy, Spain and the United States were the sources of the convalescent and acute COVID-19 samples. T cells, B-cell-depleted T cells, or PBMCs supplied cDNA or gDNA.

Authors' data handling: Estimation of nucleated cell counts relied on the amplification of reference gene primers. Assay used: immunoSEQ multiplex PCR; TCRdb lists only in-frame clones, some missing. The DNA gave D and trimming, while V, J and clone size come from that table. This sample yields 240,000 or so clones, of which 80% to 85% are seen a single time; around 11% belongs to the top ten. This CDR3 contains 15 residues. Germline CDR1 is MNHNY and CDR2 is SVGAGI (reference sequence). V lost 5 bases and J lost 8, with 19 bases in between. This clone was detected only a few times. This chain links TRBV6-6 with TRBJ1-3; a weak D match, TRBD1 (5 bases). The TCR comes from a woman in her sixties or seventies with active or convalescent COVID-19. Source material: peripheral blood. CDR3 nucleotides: TGTGCCAGCAGTCGTCTGGCGTCTCAGACAGACACCATATATTTT. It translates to CASSRLASQTDTIYF.